This entry lists 32 T cell receptor beta chains sequenced from one sample in a study of blood T cell repertoires in COVID-19. The table came from immunoSEQ multiplex PCR; TCRdb's copy has only in-frame clones and leaves some out. The data contain roughly 75,000 clones, approximately 80% of them singletons. The sequenced sample was peripheral blood. These receptors were collected from a man in his fifties with acute or convalescent COVID-19.

The V and J genes are TRBV28 and TRBJ1-2, with D perhaps TRBD1 (5 bases). V lost 8 bases, J lost 2 bases, and 12 bases lay in between. Per the germline V gene, CDR1 is MDHEN and CDR2 is SYDVKM. The CDR3 is 13 amino acids. The CDR3 spells CASGWGRNYGYTF. The CDR3 nucleotides read TGTGCCAGCGGTTGGGGCCGAAACTATGGCTACACCTTC.

This clone has a single count. This sequence joins TRBV27 and TRBJ2-7; 10 bases line up with TRBD1. This CDR3 has 15 amino acids. V shed 7 bases and J 5 bases; nucleotides not matched to a gene: 11. Germline values: CDR1 MNHEY, CDR2 SMNVEV (reference sequence). CDR3 sequence (DNA): TGTGCCAGCATCACCGCTGGGACAGGGGCCGACGAGCAGTACTTC. It yields the protein CASITAGTGADEQYF.

The chain has TRBV4-2 and TRBJ1-2; TRBD1 matches 9 bases. The V gene end was trimmed by 3 bases and the J gene end by 6 bases; junction bases not matched to a gene: 14. Germline CDR1 and CDR2: LGHNA and YNFKEQ. The CDR3 has 17 residues. CDR3 coding DNA: TGTGCCAGCAGCCAGCCCTCGTTGGGACAGGGATCGAATGGCTACACCTTC. It encodes CASSQPSLGQGSNGYTF.

This sequence joins TRBV4-2 and TRBJ2-7; a weak D match, TRBD1 (6 bases). The germline gives CDR1 LGHNA, CDR2 YNFKEQ. The ends were cut back, 0 bases at V and 6 bases at J, with 21 bases in the middle. The CDR3 has 17 residues. In DNA, the CDR3 is TGTGCCAGCAGCCAAGATCCAGGGGCCGTTCTAGTAGGCGAGCAGTACTTC. This gives the protein CASSQDPGAVLVGEQYF.

This chain uses TRBV27 with TRBJ1-2; D unresolved. Germline assignment: CDR1 MNHEY and CDR2 SMNVEV (reference sequence). The ends were cut back, 3 bases at V and 8 bases at J, with 19 bases in the middle. There are 15 residues in the CDR3. CDR3 nucleotides: TGTGCCAGCAGTTTGGCTAGTCCGTTTTTTAGCGGCTACACCTTC. This encodes CASSLASPFFSGYTF.

This clone was counted a few times. CDR3: CAWSVGQGLNQPQHF. DNA of the CDR3: TGTGCCTGGAGTGTCGGACAGGGACTCAATCAGCCCCAGCATTTT. The chain combines TRBV30 with TRBJ1-5, with 8 bases fitting TRBD1. Unmatched junction bases numbered 4, after V lost 0 bases and J lost 3 bases. Germline V gene data show CDR1 as GTSNPN and CDR2 as SVGIG (reference sequence). The CDR3 contains 15 residues.

This clone has a handful of counts. The V gene is TRBV10-3, the J gene TRBJ1-5; a possible D gene is TRBD1 (5 bases). Trimming pared 0 bases from V and 11 bases from J, leaving 20 bases between. This CDR3 region has 16 residues. Germline values: CDR1 ENHRY, CDR2 SYGVKD. CDR3 DNA: TGTGCCATCAGTGAGTCTCAAGGGGTATATATTTCGGCCCAGCATTTT. Its protein is CAISESQGVYISAQHF.

The chain couples TRBV11-2 to TRBJ1-6; 7 bases line up with TRBD1. This CDR3 contains 15 residues. The V gene's germline CDR1 is SGHAT and CDR2 FQNNGV. Trimming removed 3 bases from V and 7 bases from J; junction bases left unmatched: 6. CDR3 amino acids: CASSLRQGENSPLHF. The CDR3 DNA sequence: TGTGCCAGCAGCTTGCGACAGGGTGAGAATTCACCCCTCCACTTT. Together with reference TRBV11-2 and TRBJ1-6, the CDR3 gives the full variable domain: EAGVAQSPRYKIIEKRQSVAFWCNPISGHATLYWYQQILGQGPKLLIQFQNNGVVDDSQLPKDRFSAERLKGVDSTLKIQPAKLEDSAVYLCASSLRQGENSPLHFGNGTRLTVT.

V gene TRBV3-1 (or the pseudogene TRBV3-2) combines with J gene TRBJ2-3; no firm D call. Germline V gives CDR1 LGHDT, CDR2 YNNKEL (reference sequence). The V end was cut by 3 bases, the J end by 4 bases, with 2 bases between. This CDR3 is 11 amino acids long. CDR3 DNA sequence: TGTGCCAGCAGCCACTCAGATACGCAGTATTTT. The encoded protein is CASSHSDTQYF.

This clone was counted only a few times. The chain carries TRBV5-4 and TRBJ1-5; 7 nucleotides align to TRBD1. This CDR3 comprises 13 residues. The germline gives CDR1 SGHNT, CDR2 YYREEE (reference sequence). The V segment lost 4 bases and the J segment 7 bases; nucleotides outside the gene matches: 5. CDR3 DNA: TGTGCCAGCAGCATAGACAGGGACCAGCCCCAGCATTTT. Translating gives CASSIDRDQPQHF.

The chain is built from TRBV5-6 and TRBJ1-4; the D is unclear. V shed 3 bases and J shed 4 bases, with 13 bases lying between them. The CDR3 runs 15 residues. The germline gives CDR1 SGHDT, CDR2 YYEEEE. CDR3 in DNA: TGTGCCAGCAGCTGGTCGGTGGGCAGTAATGAAAAACTGTTTTTT. The encoded protein is CASSWSVGSNEKLFF.

This chain connects TRBV9 to TRBJ1-6; TRBD1 might be the D (6 bases). Germline CDR1 is SGDLS and CDR2 is YYNGEE. V lost 4 bases and J lost 9, with 17 bases in between. There are 15 residues in the CDR3. CDR3 loop: CASSLRGADGSPLHF. In DNA form, the CDR3 reads TGTGCCAGCAGCCTTCGGGGGGCGGACGGTTCACCCCTCCACTTT.

This sequence joins TRBV9 and TRBJ2-2; 7 bases align to TRBD1. In germline, CDR1 is SGDLS, CDR2 YYNGEE. There are 14 residues in the CDR3. With 0 bases clipped from V and 9 bases from J, the junction kept 5 bases outside the gene matches. CDR3 residues: CASSVAQGNRELFF. DNA of the CDR3: TGTGCCAGCAGCGTAGCACAGGGGAATCGGGAGCTGTTTTTT.

The CDR3 region is CASSIDGIRVTEAFF. CDR3 in DNA: TGTGCCAGCAGCATAGACGGTATTCGGGTCACTGAAGCTTTCTTT. The J gene is TRBJ1-1, the V gene TRBV5-6, with D unclear. This CDR3 region has 15 residues. Germline CDR1 SGHDT, CDR2 YYEEEE. With 4 bases removed from V and 4 bases from J, the gap between germline ends came to 17 bases.

This clone was detected a few times. The rearrangement uses TRBV28 and TRBJ2-1, with 13 positions matching TRBD2. With V trimmed by 7 bases and J by 8 bases, 8 bases remained unmatched. This CDR3 contains 15 residues. From germline, CDR1 is MDHEN and CDR2 SYDVKM. The DNA for the CDR3 is TGTGCCAGCAATCCGGGACTAGCGGGAATCTATGAGCAGTTCTTC. It translates to CASNPGLAGIYEQFF.

The table lists this clone with a few counts. The V and J genes are TRBV6-2 or TRBV6-3 and TRBJ2-7, with 12 bases identical to TRBD1. The CDR3 is made up of 14 amino acids. From germline, CDR1 is MNHEY and CDR2 SVGEGT. With V trimmed by 4 bases and J by 11 bases, 9 bases remained unmatched. The CDR3 DNA is TGTGCCAGCAGTTCGCCGGGACAGGGGGCGGAAAAGTACTTC. This gives the protein CASSSPGQGAEKYF.

This chain uses TRBV19 with TRBJ1-1; D is possibly TRBD1 (5 bases). This CDR3 has 14 amino acids. V shed 6 bases and J shed 4 bases, with 15 bases lying between them. CDR1 is LNHDA, CDR2 SQIVND, per germline (reference sequence). CDR3: CASRRGGGPTEAFF. As DNA, the CDR3 is TGTGCCAGTAGGCGGGGGGGAGGGCCCACTGAAGCTTTCTTT.

This clone appeared a few times. This chain connects TRBV19 to TRBJ1-5, with TRBD1 matching 8 bases. The V gene's germline CDR1 is LNHDA and CDR2 SQIVND (reference sequence). This CDR3 has 15 amino acids. Trimming removed 7 bases from V and 2 bases from J; junction bases left unmatched: 7. The CDR3 region is CASKTGGGGNQPQHF. The DNA of the CDR3 is TGTGCCAGTAAAACAGGGGGTGGCGGCAATCAGCCCCAGCATTTT.

The V and J genes are TRBV2 and TRBJ1-3, with D unclear. The CDR3 length is 14 residues. In germline, CDR1 is SNHLY, CDR2 FYNNEI. The V end lost 1 base, the J end lost 4 bases, and 8 bases lay between the germline ends. The CDR3, as DNA: TGTGCCAGCAGTGAAGACAGAAGGGGAAACACCATATATTTT. Translated: CASSEDRRGNTIYF. Combining the CDR3 with reference TRBV2 and TRBJ1-3 gives the whole variable domain EPEVTQTPSHQVTQMGQEVILRCVPISNHLYFYWYRQILGQKVEFLVSFYNNEISEKSEIFDDQFSVERPDGSNFTLKIRSTKLEDSAMYFCASSEDRRGNTIYFGEGSWLTVV.

The chain uses TRBV11-2 and TRBJ1-1; perhaps TRBD1 as D (6 bases). Trimming left V 1 base short and J 8 bases short, with 11 bases between. The CDR3 runs to 13 residues. Germline values: CDR1 SGHAT, CDR2 FQNNGV. As DNA, the CDR3 is TGTGCCAGCAGCTTAGGACGACAGGCGGAAGCTTTCTTT. This codes for CASSLGRQAEAFF.

The chain carries TRBV5-8 and TRBJ2-7; weak D call: TRBD2 (5 bases). With 1 base removed from V and 2 bases from J, the gap between germline ends came to 10 bases. CDR3 size: 14 residues. CDR1 and CDR2 from the germline V gene are SGHTS and YDEGEE. CDR3 DNA sequence: TGTGCCAGCAGCTTGTTAGTCGGGACCTACGAGCAGTACTTC. Translating gives CASSLLVGTYEQYF.

The chain combines TRBV29-1 with TRBJ2-7; the D gene is possibly TRBD1 (6 bases). The length of the CDR3 is 13 residues. V lost 1 base, J lost 2 bases, and 9 bases lay in between. Germline CDR1 reads SQVTM; CDR2 reads ANQGSEA. This CDR3 is CSVEGDKAYEQYF. The CDR3 DNA sequence: TGCAGCGTTGAAGGGGACAAAGCCTACGAGCAGTACTTC.

The gene calls are TRBV7-2 and TRBJ2-3; 9 nucleotides line up with TRBD1. V was pared by 8 bases and J by 8 bases, with 8 bases of the junction left unmatched. CDR3 length equals 13 residues. CDR1 SGHTA and CDR2 FQGNSA come from the germline V gene. Here the CDR3 reads CASRLQTGGTQYF. The CDR3 nucleotides are TGTGCCAGCCGCCTCCAGACAGGGGGTACGCAGTATTTT.

This chain joins TRBV18 and TRBJ1-1; the D is unclear. Deletions cut 8 bases from V and 0 bases from J, with 10 bases between. The CDR3 extends over 13 amino acids. Germline lookup yields CDR1 KGHSH and CDR2 LQKENI. The CDR3 is CASRESMNTEAFF. For the CDR3, the DNA is TGTGCCAGCCGTGAGAGCATGAACACTGAAGCTTTCTTT.

The V call is TRBV5-1, the J call TRBJ1-4; the D is unclear. V lost 4 bases to trimming and J lost 12 bases, with 16 bases between them. The CDR3 consists of 13 residues. Germline V gene lookup returns CDR1 SGHRS and CDR2 YFSETQ. The CDR3 DNA is TGCGCCAGCAGCCCGCTAAGCGAGGGCGAACTGTTTTTT. Its translation is CASSPLSEGELFF. Filled out from reference TRBV5-1 and TRBJ1-4, the complete variable domain reads KAGVTQTPRYLIKTRGQQVTLSCSPISGHRSVSWYQQTPGQGLQFLFEYFSETQRNKGNFPGRFSGRQFSNSRSEMNVSTLELGDSALYLCASSPLSEGELFFGSGTQLSVL.

The chain links TRBV2 to TRBJ1-5; perhaps TRBD1 as D (5 bases). V was clipped by 6 bases and J by 0 bases, with 12 bases between them. In germline, CDR1 is SNHLY, CDR2 FYNNEI. The CDR3 length is 15 residues. The CDR3 DNA sequence: TGTGCCAGCAGGCCCCAGGGAATTAGCAATCAGCCCCAGCATTTT. Translated: CASRPQGISNQPQHF.

The chain employs TRBV6-2 or TRBV6-3 and TRBJ1-1, with unresolved D. Germline values: CDR1 MNHEY, CDR2 SVGEGT. V was trimmed by 2 bases and J by 5 bases, leaving 15 bases between them. The CDR3 has 15 residues. The CDR3 sequence: CASSYGGSGGTEAFF. For the CDR3, the DNA is TGTGCCAGCAGTTACGGCGGGTCGGGAGGGACTGAAGCTTTCTTT.

V and J are TRBV5-4 and TRBJ2-7; 11 positions agree with TRBD2. The length of the CDR3 is 16 residues. Germline trimming cut 7 bases from V and 6 bases from J; bases unmatched to any gene: 15. Germline loops: CDR1 SGHNT, CDR2 YYREEE (reference sequence). CDR3 in DNA: TGTGCCAGCGGCTCCCGGACCACTAGCGGGAGCGGCGAGCAGTACTTC. Translated, it gives CASGSRTTSGSGEQYF. The full variable domain, its missing parts supplied by reference TRBV5-4 and TRBJ2-7, is ETGVTQSPTHLIKTRGQQVTLRCSSQSGHNTVSWYQQALGQGPQFIFQYYREEENGRGNFPPRFSGLQFPNYSSELNVNALELDDSALYLCASGSRTTSGSGEQYFGPGTRLTVT.

The CDR3 region has the DNA TGTGCCAGCAGCTTACTAGCGGGAGAAAGCTACGAGCAGTACTTC. It specifies CASSLLAGESYEQYF. J is TRBJ2-7 and V is TRBV7-2, with TRBD2 identical over 10 bases. J was trimmed by 3 bases and V by 2 bases; bases with no gene match: 4. The CDR3 runs 15 residues. Germline CDR1 and CDR2: SGHTA and FQGNSA.

V gene TRBV27 combines with J gene TRBJ2-2; 8 bases map to TRBD1. The trim removed 5 bases at V and 6 bases at J, leaving 2 bases unmatched. The CDR3 sequence is 13 residues long. Per germline, CDR1 MNHEY and CDR2 SMNVEV (reference sequence). The CDR3 protein is CASSDRGSGELFF. As DNA, the CDR3 is TGTGCCAGCAGTGACAGGGGTTCCGGGGAGCTGTTTTTT.

The genes are TRBV11-2 and TRBJ2-5, with TRBD1 as a possible D gene (5 bases). Trimming cost V 0 bases and J 4 bases, with 9 bases left between them. Germline CDR1 is SGHAT and CDR2 is FQNNGV. The CDR3 consists of 14 residues. The CDR3 spells CASSLEGTGETQYF. The CDR3 DNA reads TGTGCCAGCAGCTTAGAGGGCACAGGAGAGACCCAGTACTTC.

The J gene is TRBJ1-1, the V gene TRBV11-3; D gene unclear. Deletions cut 3 bases from V and 1 base from J, with 6 bases between. Germline V gene data show CDR1 as SGHNT and CDR2 as YENEEA. There are 13 residues in the CDR3. The CDR3 reads CASSLGGNTEAFF. DNA for the CDR3: TGTGCCAGCAGCTTGGGAGGGAACACTGAAGCTTTCTTT.